The 20 T cell receptor beta chains listed next were all sequenced from one sample in a study of PD-L1 blockade in urothelial cancer listed by TCRdb under 2017. The library was generated by the immunoSEQ multiplex PCR assay. Here the immuneACCESS table is served through TCRdb, limited to in-frame sequences with V and J called. Missing clones are a known gap in these copies; in checked studies unresolved V genes cover under half, and the rest lacks a known reason. The sample yields 100,000 or so clones; about 89% were counted once. Around 0.9% of the sample lies in the top ten. Material: PBMCs, obtained around atezolizumab (anti-PD-L1) treatment. These receptors were taken from a woman of 80 years or more with urothelial cancer.

The CDR3 sequence is CASSVGPTGTDTQYF. The CDR3 DNA reads TGTGCCAGCAGCGTAGGCCCAACAGGCACAGATACGCAGTATTTT. The V gene is TRBV9, the J gene TRBJ2-3; the D is unclear. The CDR3 is 15 amino acids. Germline CDR1 is SGDLS and CDR2 is YYNGEE. Trimming took off 0 bases at V and 1 base at J, with 9 bases between the two ends.

J is TRBJ1-1 and V is TRBV5-4; 7 nucleotides align to TRBD1. The CDR3 covers 15 residues. Per germline, CDR1 SGHNT and CDR2 YYREEE (reference sequence). V gave up 3 bases and J gave up 2 bases; unmatched junction bases: 7. As DNA, the CDR3 is TGTGCCAGCAGCTCCCCCGGGACAGCTAACACTGAAGCTTTCTTT. It is translated as CASSSPGTANTEAFF.

The chain has TRBV13 and TRBJ1-1, with D maybe TRBD1 (5 bases). The CDR3 covers 15 residues. Trimming cost V 7 bases and J 0 bases, with 15 bases left between them. Germline CDR1 is PRHDT and CDR2 is FYEKMQ (reference sequence). The CDR3 coding sequence is TGTGCCAGCACCTGGGGGGGGAAACTGAACACTGAAGCTTTCTTT. Protein: CASTWGGKLNTEAFF.

The chain links TRBV7-8 to TRBJ2-3; 7 bases are shared with TRBD2. This CDR3 spans 16 amino acids. CDR1 is SGHVS and CDR2 is FQNEAQ in the germline V gene. V dropped 3 bases and J dropped 0; count of bases not matched to a gene: 6. The CDR3 reads CASSFPRAGSTDTQYF. CDR3 nucleotides: TGTGCCAGCAGCTTCCCCAGAGCGGGGAGCACAGATACGCAGTATTTT.

This chain joins TRBV19 and TRBJ1-2, with D possibly TRBD1 on 6 matching bases. CDR3 length: 12 residues. Trimming cost V 7 bases and J 4 bases, with 10 bases left between them. The germline V gene has CDR1 LNHDA and CDR2 SQIVND (reference sequence). CDR3 sequence: CASMGQAYGYTF. CDR3 DNA sequence: TGTGCCAGTATGGGACAAGCCTATGGCTACACCTTC. The variable domain in full, with the rest retrieved from reference TRBV19 and TRBJ1-2, is DGGITQSPKYLFRKEGQNVTLSCEQNLNHDAMYWYRQDPGQGLRLIYYSQIVNDFQKGDIAEGYSVSREKKESFPLTVTSAQKNPTAFYLCASMGQAYGYTFGSGTRLTVV.

This chain joins TRBV7-2 and TRBJ2-7, with TRBD2 identical over 8 bases. This CDR3 contains 14 residues. V trimming: 7 bases; J trimming: 5 bases; junction bases outside the gene matches: 10. CDR1 and CDR2 (germline): SGHTA, FQGNSA. The CDR3, as DNA: TGTGCCAGCACCCGGGAGGGAGGATTCCACGAGCAGTACTTC. It codes for CASTREGGFHEQYF.

This clone has more than one count but fewer than ten. Other DNA sequences in the same sample also yield this CDR3. The chain is built from TRBV18 and TRBJ1-1; TRBD1 is a possible D gene (6 bases). This CDR3 region has 15 residues. Trimming left V 2 bases short and J 2 bases short, with 12 bases between. Germline CDR1 reads KGHSH; CDR2 reads LQKENI. As DNA, the CDR3 is TGTGCCAGCTCACCAGGGAGGGGGGCAAACACTGAAGCTTTCTTT. Amino acids: CASSPGRGANTEAFF.

This clone was counted a few times. J is TRBJ2-7 and V is TRBV28; TRBD1 matches at 9 bases. This CDR3 is built from 12 residues. V was clipped by 5 bases and J by 7 bases; unmatched bases: 3. The germline V gene encodes CDR1 MDHEN and CDR2 SYDVKM. The CDR3 DNA follows: TGTGCCAGCAGTCCGACAGGGGGTGAGCAGTACTTC. Protein: CASSPTGGEQYF.

The chain recombines TRBV13 with TRBJ2-7, with D possibly being TRBD2 (6 bases). Germline values: CDR1 PRHDT, CDR2 FYEKMQ (reference sequence). This CDR3 is 13 amino acids long. Trimming shortened V by 3 bases and J by 2 bases, and 8 bases separated the two germline ends. CDR3 nucleotide sequence: TGTGCCAGCAGCTTGGGCGGGACCTACGAGCAGTACTTC. Protein: CASSLGGTYEQYF.

The CDR3 DNA reads TGTGCCAGCCGGACTAGCGGGATCGGGGAGCTGTTTTTT. This sequence encodes CASRTSGIGELFF. The V call is TRBV27, the J call TRBJ2-2; 12 bases match TRBD2. The V segment lost 8 bases and the J segment 7 bases; nucleotides outside the gene matches: 2. This CDR3 is built from 13 residues. Germline CDR1 and CDR2: MNHEY and SMNVEV (reference sequence).

The V call is TRBV7-8, the J call TRBJ2-1; unclear D gene. Trimming took 8 bases from V and 2 from J, leaving 10 bases between them. From germline, CDR1 is SGHVS and CDR2 FQNEAQ. This CDR3 has 13 amino acids. In DNA, the CDR3 is TGTGCCAGCCGCGCAGGAACCTACAATGAGCAGTTCTTC. This gives the protein CASRAGTYNEQFF.

This clone was seen only once. The junction and the germline gene differ at one end; a read error may be behind it. V is TRBV5-1 and J is TRBJ1-1; TRBD1 matches 9 bases. The germline gives CDR1 SGHRS, CDR2 YFSETQ. The length of the CDR3 is 14 residues. Here the CDR3 reads CASSWTGVNTEAFF. The DNA for the CDR3 is TGCGCCAGCAGCTGGACAGGGGTGAATACTGAAGCTTTCTTT.

The gene calls are TRBV7-9 and TRBJ2-5; D gene unclear. Germline V lookup: CDR1 SEHNR, CDR2 FQNEAQ (reference sequence). Trimming removed 0 bases at V and 4 bases at J, with 3 bases between. This CDR3 region has 12 residues. The CDR3 spells CASSLAAETQYF. DNA of the CDR3: TGTGCCAGCAGCTTAGCGGCAGAGACCCAGTACTTC.

The J gene is TRBJ1-2, the V gene TRBV28; 9 bases fit TRBD1. Germline values: CDR1 MDHEN, CDR2 SYDVKM. The CDR3 totals 15 residues. V lost 6 bases to trimming and J lost 4 bases; unmatched junction nucleotides: 9. This CDR3 reads CASRYRDRDLYGYTF. The CDR3 DNA reads TGTGCCAGCAGATACCGGGACAGGGACCTCTATGGCTACACCTTC.

The chain uses TRBV5-6 and TRBJ2-2, with a tentative D call TRBD2 (5 bases). The germline V gene has CDR1 SGHDT and CDR2 YYEEEE. V lost 4 bases to trimming and J lost 4 bases, with 11 bases between them. The CDR3 covers 14 residues. The CDR3 region is CASSAVRGTGELFF. The CDR3 DNA reads TGTGCCAGCAGCGCCGTTCGGGGCACCGGGGAGCTGTTTTTT.

The V gene is TRBV15, the J gene TRBJ1-1, with 7 bases aligning to TRBD1. Trimming removed 1 base from V and 8 bases from J; junction bases left unmatched: 7. CDR1 is LNHNV, CDR2 YYDKDF, per germline (reference sequence). The CDR3 spans 14 residues. As DNA, the CDR3 is TGTGCCACCAGCAGAGGGGGGACAGCCAGGGAAGCTTTCTTT. Its translation is CATSRGGTAREAFF. Using reference TRBV15 and TRBJ1-1 for the parts outside the CDR3, the full variable domain is DAMVIQNPRYQVTQFGKPVTLSCSQTLNHNVMYWYQQKSSQAPKLLFHYYDKDFNNEADTPDNFQSRRPNTSFCFLDIRSPGLGDTAMYLCATSRGGTAREAFFGQGTRLTVV.

The rearrangement uses TRBV5-6 and TRBJ2-1; 8 nucleotides align to TRBD2. There are 14 residues in the CDR3. The V segment lost 3 bases and the J segment 3 bases; nucleotides outside the gene matches: 2. Per the germline V gene, CDR1 is SGHDT and CDR2 is YYEEEE. CDR3 residues: CASSSGLVYNEQFF. CDR3 DNA sequence: TGTGCCAGCAGCTCGGGACTAGTCTACAATGAGCAGTTCTTC.

V is TRBV9 and J is TRBJ1-1; no reliable D call. Per the germline V gene, CDR1 is SGDLS and CDR2 is YYNGEE. The V end was cut by 3 bases, the J end by 2 bases, with 11 bases between. This CDR3 has 14 residues. CDR3 in DNA: TGTGCCAGCAGCGGGAGGACGGTCAACACTGAAGCTTTCTTT. It encodes CASSGRTVNTEAFF.

Here the CDR3 reads CASSNKRGNQPQHF. As DNA, the CDR3 is TGTGCCAGCAGCAACAAGCGAGGAAATCAGCCCCAGCATTTT. J is TRBJ1-5 and V is TRBV13; D is undetermined. The germline V gene has CDR1 PRHDT and CDR2 FYEKMQ (reference sequence). Deletions cut 5 bases from V and 4 bases from J, with 12 bases between. This CDR3 contains 14 residues.

This chain links TRBV28 with TRBJ2-7, with D hard to call. This CDR3 is 15 amino acids long. Trimming cost V 6 bases and J 2 bases, with 17 bases left between them. Germline CDR1 reads MDHEN; CDR2 reads SYDVKM. The CDR3 nucleotides are TGTGCCAGCAGCATCCAGCGAGTTTTCCCCTACGAGCAGTACTTC. Protein: CASSIQRVFPYEQYF.